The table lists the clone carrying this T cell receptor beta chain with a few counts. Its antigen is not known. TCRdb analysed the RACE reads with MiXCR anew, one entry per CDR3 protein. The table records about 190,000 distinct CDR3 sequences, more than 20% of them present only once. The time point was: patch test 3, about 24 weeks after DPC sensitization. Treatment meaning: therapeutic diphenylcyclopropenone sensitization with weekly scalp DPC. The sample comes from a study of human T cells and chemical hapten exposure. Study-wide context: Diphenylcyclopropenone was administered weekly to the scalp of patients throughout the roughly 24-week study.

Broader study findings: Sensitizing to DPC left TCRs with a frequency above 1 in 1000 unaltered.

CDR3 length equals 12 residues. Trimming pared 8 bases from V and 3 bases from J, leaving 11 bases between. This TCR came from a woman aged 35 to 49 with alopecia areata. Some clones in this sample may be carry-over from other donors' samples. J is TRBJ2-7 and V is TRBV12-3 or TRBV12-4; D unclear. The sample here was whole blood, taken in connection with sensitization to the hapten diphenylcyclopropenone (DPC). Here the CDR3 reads CASGPKDYEQYF. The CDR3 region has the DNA TGTGCCAGCGGGCCAAAGGACTACGAGCAGTACTTC.